This T cell receptor beta chain was found in a study of shared clonotypes between healthy human individuals. Using immunoSEQ multiplex PCR, the repertoire was profiled, and TCRdb retains in-frame clones only, with some absent. The repertoire consists of about 2.2 million clones, with just under 95% occurring once and the leading ten covering 1.5% to 2%. Naive CD8 isolation took CD45RO-negative cells positively selected for CCR7 and excluded terminally differentiated effector memory CD45RA+ cells. Between the trimmed V and J ends, which lost 4 bases and 10 bases, there was a span of 11 bases. Germline V gives CDR1 SGHAT, CDR2 FQNNGV. This CDR3 has 12 amino acids.

The V call is TRBV11-2, the J call TRBJ2-1, with D hard to call. The TCR sequence derives from a man between 18 and 35 years old in good health. Some clones in this sample may be carry-over from other donors' samples. Sequenced material: naive CD8+ T cells from PBMCs. The chain's CDR3 is CASSSLPSEQFF. For the CDR3, the DNA is TGTGCCAGCAGCTCCTTACCCAGCGAGCAGTTCTTC.